A selection of T cell receptor beta chains follows, all from one sample in a study of blood T cell repertoires in COVID-19. Profiled with immunoSEQ multiplex PCR; TCRdb holds only in-frame clones, not every one. This sample has about 190,000 clones, with approximately 90% found just once. The specimen was peripheral blood. All receptors derive from a human donor in a cohort sampled during active COVID-19. CDR3s include the opening cysteine and the closing phenylalanine or tryptophan. The order of the fields is J gene, D gene, V gene, clone size, CDR3 DNA, CDR3 protein. The D gene is left open where the match is weak. The size of a clone is reported for some rows only, either as once, few or many, or as a class for expanded clones.

TRBJ2-1	NA	TRBV9	NA	TGTGCCAGCAGCGTAGTCCTTGGGGCCGGGGGCAATGAGCAGTTCTTC	CASSVVLGAGGNEQFF
TRBJ2-1	NA	TRBV5-1	NA	TGCGCCAGCAGCTTGTCAACCGGAGGGTACAATGAGCAGTTCTTC	CASSLSTGGYNEQFF
TRBJ1-1	NA	TRBV7-2	NA	TGTGCCAGCAGCCCGAATTCGGGGGTTGAAGCTTTCTTT	CASSPNSGVEAFF
TRBJ1-3	TRBD1	TRBV5-4	NA	TGTGCCAGCAGCCTCACAGGGGGCTCTGGAAACACCATATATTTT	CASSLTGGSGNTIYF
TRBJ2-2	NA	TRBV5-1	NA	TGCGCCAGCAGCTTGGACACCTCGAACACCGGGGAGCTGTTTTTT	CASSLDTSNTGELFF
TRBJ1-6	NA	TRBV2	NA	TGTGCCAGCAGTGTTGGGGCGGTGAGCTCCTATAATTCACCCCTCCACTTT	CASSVGAVSSYNSPLHF
TRBJ2-5	TRBD2	TRBV10-3	many	TGTGCCATCAGTGATGAGGGAGGGAAGACCCAGTACTTC	CAISDEGGKTQYF
TRBJ2-2	NA	TRBV9	once	TGTGCCAGCAGCGTAGAGGGGGTGCGGGAGCTGTTTTTT	CASSVEGVRELFF
TRBJ2-6	TRBD2	TRBV6-2/TRBV6-3	NA	TGTGCCAGCAGTAGGGACTATCTGAGAGTGGGCTCTGGGGCCAACGTCCTGACTTTC	CASSRDYLRVGSGANVLTF
TRBJ1-3	NA	TRBV3-1/TRBV3-2	few	TGTGCCAGCAGCCCCAGGGGCTCTGGAAACACCATATATTTT	CASSPRGSGNTIYF
TRBJ2-1	TRBD2	TRBV3-1/TRBV3-2	NA	TGTGCCAGCAGCCAACCCGGGGGGGCTTACAATGAGCAGTTCTTC	CASSQPGGAYNEQFF
TRBJ1-5	TRBD1	TRBV29-1	NA	TGCAGCGTCAGTACAGGGGTCAATCAGCCCCAGCATTTT	CSVSTGVNQPQHF
TRBJ2-2	TRBD2	TRBV6-2/TRBV6-3	NA	TGTGCCAGCAGTTACTCGACTAGCGGGAGGGACACCGGGGAGCTGTTTTTT	CASSYSTSGRDTGELFF
TRBJ2-1	NA	TRBV5-5	NA	TGTGCCAGCAGCCAGGAAGAGAGCTCCTACAATGAGCAGTTCTTC	CASSQEESSYNEQFF
TRBJ1-6	TRBD1	TRBV15	NA	TGTGCCACCAGTTCAACAGGGGATTATAATTCACCCCTCCACTTT	CATSSTGDYNSPLHF
TRBJ2-7	TRBD1	TRBV4-3	NA	TGCGCCAGCAGCCTAAACAGGGGTCCCTACGAGCAGTACTTC	CASSLNRGPYEQYF
TRBJ2-5	NA	TRBV9	NA	TGTGCCAGCAGCGCGGGAGCGACAGTTTTGGAGACCCAGTACTTC	CASSAGATVLETQYF
TRBJ2-7	TRBD2	TRBV4-1	NA	TGCGCCAGCAGCCAAGATTCGGGGGGACCGGGAGTAGAGCAGTACTTC	CASSQDSGGPGVEQYF
TRBJ2-7	TRBD2	TRBV6-2/TRBV6-3	once	TGTGCCAGCACCCCTCTAGCGGGGGGCTACGAGCAGTACTTC	CASTPLAGGYEQYF
TRBJ1-1	NA	TRBV28	NA	TGTGCCAGCCGGGGGGCCCGCACTGAAGCTTTCTTT	CASRGARTEAFF
TRBJ2-3	NA	TRBV5-6	NA	TGTGCCAGCAGCTTCGGGTCAGATACGCAGTATTTT	CASSFGSDTQYF
TRBJ2-7	NA	TRBV19	NA	TGTGCCAGTAGCCCCGGCGGGCCCTACGAGCAGTACTTC	CASSPGGPYEQYF
TRBJ2-3	NA	TRBV7-2	NA	TGTGCCAGCAGCTTAGCGCGGGAAGATACGCAGTATTTT	CASSLAREDTQYF
TRBJ2-7	TRBD1	TRBV11-2	NA	TGTGCCAGCAGCTTAGGAACAGGGGGCGCGAAATCCTACGAGCAGTACTTC	CASSLGTGGAKSYEQYF
TRBJ1-1	TRBD1	TRBV19	NA	TGTGCCAGTCGCCGGGACAGGGTAAACACTGAAGCTTTCTTT	CASRRDRVNTEAFF
TRBJ2-7	NA	TRBV29-1	NA	TGCAGCGTTGAGAGCGGGTCCTCCTACGAGCAGTACTTC	CSVESGSSYEQYF
TRBJ2-5	TRBD1	TRBV5-1	NA	TGCGCCAGCAGCTCGACAGGGGACCGGGAGACCCAGTACTTC	CASSSTGDRETQYF
TRBJ2-1	NA	TRBV3-1/TRBV3-2	NA	TGTGCCAGCAGCCAAGATGGTGGGAGAACAGGGCGTGAGCAGTTCTTC	CASSQDGGRTGREQFF
TRBJ1-5	NA	TRBV4-3	NA	TGCGCCAGCAGCCCCCAGGGTGGGAGCAATCAGCCCCAGCATTTT	CASSPQGGSNQPQHF
TRBJ2-3	NA	TRBV7-2	NA	TGTGCCAGCAGCTTAGTGGCTAGCCGTACAGATACGCAGTATTTT	CASSLVASRTDTQYF
TRBJ2-7	NA	TRBV27	NA	TGTGCCAGCAGTTTATACGCGGTTAATGGTCAGTCCTACGAGCAGTACTTC	CASSLYAVNGQSYEQYF
TRBJ1-2	TRBD1	TRBV5-1	NA	TGCGCCAGCAGCTTGGCCGGCACAGGGGATCGTGGCTACACCTTC	CASSLAGTGDRGYTF
TRBJ1-6	TRBD1	TRBV27	once	TGTGCCAGCCGACTACAGGGGGCTGGCTATAATTCACCCCTCCACTTT	CASRLQGAGYNSPLHF
TRBJ2-7	TRBD2	TRBV28	NA	TGTGCCAGCAGTTCACCCGGACTAGCGGGAGCGGGAGGTTCCTACGAGCAGTACTTC	CASSSPGLAGAGGSYEQYF
TRBJ1-1	TRBD1	TRBV4-3	NA	TGCGCCAGCAGCCGATCGACAGGGGGAAGAGGGAAAACTGAAGCTTTCTTT	CASSRSTGGRGKTEAFF
TRBJ2-7	NA	TRBV9	NA	TGTGCCAGCAGTACCGGAGCGGTAGTCTCCTACGAGCAGTACTTC	CASSTGAVVSYEQYF
TRBJ2-7	TRBD2	TRBV5-1	NA	TGCGCCAGCAGCTTTGGACTAGCGGTCCATGGGGGCTACGAGCAGTACTTC	CASSFGLAVHGGYEQYF
TRBJ2-5	TRBD2	TRBV5-1	NA	TGCGCCAGCAGCCTGGGGACTAGCGTTCAGCTTAGGACCCAGTACTTC	CASSLGTSVQLRTQYF
TRBJ2-7	NA	TRBV5-5	NA	TGTGCCAGCAGCTTGACGGGGGATTTCTACGAGCAGTACTTC	CASSLTGDFYEQYF
TRBJ1-1	NA	TRBV5-4	NA	TGTGCCAGCAGCTTCGGGTTTCTGAACACTGAAGCTTTCTTT	CASSFGFLNTEAFF